This T cell receptor beta chain was observed in a study of blood T cell repertoires in COVID-19. The germline V and J ends were trimmed by 6 bases and 6 bases, with 15 bases remaining between them. The length of the CDR3 is 14 residues. CDR1 is MNHEY, CDR2 SVGAGI, per germline. Per the authors' pipeline: Researchers report that nucleated cell counts were estimated from reference gene primer amplification. Assay: immunoSEQ multiplex PCR; the TCRdb copy retains only in-frame clones and omits some. V, J and clone size are taken as reported in that table, and D and trimming were inferred from the DNA itself. The repertoire holds roughly 150,000 clones, with around four fifths as singletons.

The rearrangement joins TRBV6-5 to TRBJ1-5; TRBD1 is a possible D gene (5 bases). Sequencing was done on a sample of peripheral blood. This sequence was found in a woman older than 75 with COVID-19, enrolled during active disease. DNA for the CDR3: TGTGCCAGCAGCCTACGGGGGGGTGGTCAGCCCCAGCATTTT. Residues: CASSLRGGGQPQHF.